The 8 T cell receptor beta chains below come from one sample, sequenced in a study of blood T cell repertoires in COVID-19. Method: immunoSEQ multiplex PCR; TCRdb's copy keeps in-frame clones and lacks some. This sample yields about 190,000 clones, of which 84% are seen a single time; 5% to 6.5% belongs to the top ten. The material sequenced was peripheral blood. The receptor set was obtained from a woman between 70 and 85 years old with active or convalescent COVID-19.

This chain connects TRBV7-9 to TRBJ2-1, with D perhaps TRBD1 (6 bases). Germline CDR1 reads SEHNR; CDR2 reads FQNEAQ (reference sequence). Trimming removed 0 bases from V and 2 bases from J, with 8 bases in between. The CDR3 length is 15 residues. The CDR3 nucleotides read TGTGCCAGCAGCTTAGCGGGGGCCACCTACAATGAGCAGTTCTTC. It specifies CASSLAGATYNEQFF.

This clone was observed at least ten times. The V and J genes are TRBV5-1 and TRBJ1-6; 9 nucleotides line up with TRBD1. CDR1 is SGHRS, CDR2 YFSETQ, per germline. Germline trimming cut 4 bases from V and 4 bases from J; bases unmatched to any gene: 3. CDR3 length: 15 residues. CDR3 DNA sequence: TGCGCCAGCAGCAGGGACAGGGATTATAATTCACCCCTCCACTTT. This codes for CASSRDRDYNSPLHF.

This chain links TRBV19 with TRBJ1-1; D is unclear. Germline lookup yields CDR1 LNHDA and CDR2 SQIVND (reference sequence). Trimming removed 7 bases from V and 4 bases from J, with 25 bases in between. CDR3 length equals 17 residues. DNA of the CDR3: TGTGCCAGTAACACGAGGGCGGCAGGTAACTCTGGCACTGAAGCTTTCTTT. This codes for CASNTRAAGNSGTEAFF.

The rearrangement joins TRBV18 to TRBJ1-4; weak D call: TRBD1 (6 bases). CDR3 length: 14 amino acids. Germline assignment: CDR1 KGHSH and CDR2 LQKENI. V gave up 3 bases and J gave up 8 bases, with 13 bases separating them. The CDR3 region has the DNA TGTGCCAGCTCACCGCAGGGGCGCGGGGAAAAACTGTTTTTT. Encoded protein: CASSPQGRGEKLFF.

The table lists this clone with a count of one. V and J are TRBV4-2 and TRBJ2-1, with 8 bases lining up with TRBD2. The germline V gene has CDR1 LGHNA and CDR2 YNFKEQ. V lost 0 bases, J lost 7 bases, and 2 bases stayed unmatched. The CDR3 loop spans 14 amino acids. DNA for the CDR3: TGTGCCAGCAGCCAAGAAGGGACTAGAAATGAGCAGTTCTTC. Translating it yields CASSQEGTRNEQFF.

Concerning this clone: Sequence at one end of the junction differs from germline and may be a read error. The sample carries other DNA sequences with the same CDR3. The rearrangement joins TRBV24-1 to TRBJ2-3; weak D call: TRBD1 (5 bases). Germline V lookup: CDR1 KGHDR, CDR2 SFDVKD. There are 14 residues in the CDR3. CDR3 nucleotides: TGTGCCACCAGTGGAACAGGAGAGGCGGATACGCAATATTTT. It encodes CATSGTGEADTQYF.

This chain connects TRBV5-1 to TRBJ1-1; D not resolved. Germline-derived CDR1 and CDR2 are SGHRS and YFSETQ. Trimming shortened V by 1 base and J by 4 bases, and 14 bases separated the two germline ends. The CDR3 length is 15 residues. CDR3 sequence (DNA): TGCGCCAGCAGCTTGATGACGGAGGGAGGCACTGAAGCTTTCTTT. Its protein product is CASSLMTEGGTEAFF.

The V and J genes are TRBV6-5 and TRBJ1-5; D gene ambiguous. V was clipped by 8 bases and J by 1 base, with 9 bases between them. Germline-derived CDR1 and CDR2 are MNHEY and SVGAGI. This CDR3 is built from 13 residues. CDR3 DNA: TGTGCCAGCCGTATTGCGAGCAATCAGCCCCAGCATTTT. Encoded protein: CASRIASNQPQHF.